Shown below are 23 T cell receptor beta chains from a single sample sequenced in a study of blood T cell repertoires in COVID-19. Clones were sequenced by immunoSEQ multiplex PCR, and TCRdb holds only the in-frame ones, with some missing. Of fewer than 300,000 clones listed, roughly nine tenths are singletons. The material sequenced was peripheral blood. The source is a woman in her thirties with COVID-19, enrolled during active disease.

The chain is built from TRBV28 and TRBJ1-2; D unresolved. This CDR3 is built from 12 residues. Trimming cost V 10 bases and J 4 bases, with 13 bases left between them. Germline loops: CDR1 MDHEN, CDR2 SYDVKM. The CDR3 region is CATRREAYGYTF. Written as DNA, the CDR3 is TGTGCCACTAGGAGGGAGGCCTATGGCTACACCTTC.

The chain uses TRBV5-6 and TRBJ2-2, with TRBD1 matching 8 bases. This CDR3 spans 14 amino acids. The germline CDR1 and CDR2 sequences are SGHDT and YYEEEE. V lost 0 bases and J lost 7; bases outside the gene matches: 2. The CDR3 region is CASSLATGVGELFF. The CDR3 nucleotides are TGTGCCAGCAGCTTGGCGACAGGGGTCGGGGAGCTGTTTTTT.

The rearrangement links TRBV6-2 or TRBV6-3 to TRBJ2-7, with 10 bases matching TRBD2. CDR3 length: 14 amino acids. The germline V gene encodes CDR1 MNHEY and CDR2 SVGEGT. With 4 bases clipped from V and 4 bases from J, the junction kept 4 bases outside the gene matches. CDR3 in DNA: TGTGCCAGCAGTTTCCCTAGCGGGAGTTACGAGCAGTACTTC. Protein sequence: CASSFPSGSYEQYF.

The chain is built from TRBV11-2 and TRBJ2-7; tentatively, D is TRBD1 (6 bases). The germline CDR1 and CDR2 sequences are SGHAT and FQNNGV. The ends were cut back, 3 bases at V and 4 bases at J, with 16 bases in the middle. The CDR3 spans 15 residues. CDR3 in amino acids: CASSLESGHTYEQYF. The CDR3 DNA is TGTGCCAGCAGCTTGGAATCGGGACACACGTACGAGCAGTACTTC.

This chain joins TRBV28 and TRBJ1-3; D is unclear. V was trimmed by 2 bases and J by 0 bases, leaving 8 bases between them. Germline V CDR1 and CDR2: MDHEN, SYDVKM. CDR3 length equals 15 residues. The CDR3 loop is CASSLAGYSGNTIYF. Written as DNA, the CDR3 is TGTGCCAGCAGTTTAGCGGGCTACTCTGGAAACACCATATATTTT. Drawing the rest from reference TRBV28 and TRBJ1-3, the complete variable domain is DVKVTQSSRYLVKRTGEKVFLECVQDMDHENMFWYRQDPGLGLRLIYFSYDVKMKEKGDIPEGYSVSREKKERFSLILESASTNQTSMYLCASSLAGYSGNTIYFGEGSWLTVV.

This clone came up a few times. The genes are TRBV27 and TRBJ1-6; 9 nucleotides line up with TRBD1. This CDR3 spans 16 amino acids. J lost 8 bases, V lost 5 bases, and 10 bases had no gene match. Germline lookup yields CDR1 MNHEY and CDR2 SMNVEV (reference sequence). CDR3 nucleotide sequence: TGTGCCAGCAGTCCAATCGCGACAGGGGGAGATTCACCCCTCCACTTT. This translates into CASSPIATGGDSPLHF.

V gene TRBV5-1 combines with J gene TRBJ2-7, with TRBD1 as a possible D gene (5 bases). CDR3 length: 14 amino acids. Between the trimmed V and J ends, which lost 2 bases and 3 bases, there was a span of 12 bases. Germline loops: CDR1 SGHRS, CDR2 YFSETQ. The CDR3 DNA sequence: TGCGCCAGCAGCTTCGATACAGGCAGCTACGAGCAGTACTTC. Translation: CASSFDTGSYEQYF.

This sequence joins TRBV6-5 and TRBJ2-5; a weak D match, TRBD1 (6 bases). The CDR3 covers 15 residues. CDR1 is MNHEY, CDR2 SVGAGI, per germline. The germline V and J ends were trimmed by 6 bases and 4 bases, with 18 bases remaining between them. The CDR3 region is CASRTTGKGGETQYF. The CDR3 DNA follows: TGTGCCAGCAGAACGACAGGCAAAGGAGGAGAGACCCAGTACTTC.

The CDR3 sequence: CASSGLGQGTDTQYF. Here the CDR3 DNA reads TGTGCCAGCAGTGGGCTGGGACAGGGCACAGATACGCAGTATTTT. J is TRBJ2-3 and V is TRBV2; TRBD1 matches at 8 bases. Per the germline V gene, CDR1 is SNHLY and CDR2 is FYNNEI. The V and J ends lost 4 bases and 1 base, in that order; junction bases with no gene match: 4. This CDR3 is 15 amino acids long. Full variable domain (outside the CDR3, taken from reference TRBV2 and TRBJ2-3): EPEVTQTPSHQVTQMGQEVILRCVPISNHLYFYWYRQILGQKVEFLVSFYNNEISEKSEIFDDQFSVERPDGSNFTLKIRSTKLEDSAMYFCASSGLGQGTDTQYFGPGTRLTVL.

The V and J genes are TRBV11-2 and TRBJ2-5, with D possibly TRBD1 on 5 matching bases. The CDR3 is 15 residues long. V was trimmed by 1 base and J by 4 bases, leaving 13 bases between them. The V gene's germline CDR1 is SGHAT and CDR2 FQNNGV. In DNA form, the CDR3 reads TGTGCCAGCAGCTTAGGATTTGGGCAGGGAGAGACCCAGTACTTC. It yields the protein CASSLGFGQGETQYF. The full variable domain, in which reference TRBV11-2 and TRBJ2-5 provide the parts outside the CDR3, is EAGVAQSPRYKIIEKRQSVAFWCNPISGHATLYWYQQILGQGPKLLIQFQNNGVVDDSQLPKDRFSAERLKGVDSTLKIQPAKLEDSAVYLCASSLGFGQGETQYFGPGTRLLVL.

To note about this clone: A much larger clone differs by one base, so this may be a read error. The chain couples TRBV27 to TRBJ1-1; D is undetermined. Trimming took 3 bases from V and 1 from J, leaving 6 bases between them. Germline V gene lookup returns CDR1 MNHEY and CDR2 SMNVEV (reference sequence). The CDR3 is made up of 13 amino acids. The CDR3 sequence: CASSLYRNTEAFF. Written as DNA, the CDR3 is TGTGCCAGCAGTTTGTACAGGAACACTGAAGCTTTCTTT.

The chain has TRBV9 and TRBJ1-3; D is uncertain. The V and J ends lost 2 bases and 0 bases respectively, with 15 bases between them. CDR3 length: 17 residues. The germline V gene has CDR1 SGDLS and CDR2 YYNGEE. CDR3 protein: CASSVQANSISGNTIYF. In DNA form, the CDR3 reads TGTGCCAGCAGCGTGCAGGCTAACTCAATCTCTGGAAACACCATATATTTT. Full variable domain (missing parts from reference TRBV9 and TRBJ1-3): DSGVTQTPKHLITATGQRVTLRCSPRSGDLSVYWYQQSLDQGLQFLIQYYNGEERAKGNILERFSAQQFPDLHSELNLSSLELGDSALYFCASSVQANSISGNTIYFGEGSWLTVV.

V gene TRBV7-6 combines with J gene TRBJ2-1; 16 bases map to TRBD2. Trimming removed 4 bases from V and 10 bases from J; junction bases left unmatched: 19. CDR1 is SGHVS and CDR2 is FNYEAQ in the germline V gene. This CDR3 is built from 20 residues. CDR3 region: CASSSLWGTSGREPKWEQFF. The DNA for the CDR3 is TGTGCCAGCAGCTCCTTATGGGGGACTAGCGGGAGGGAACCTAAGTGGGAGCAGTTCTTC.

V and J are TRBV27 and TRBJ1-5; D ambiguous. Germline V gene data show CDR1 as MNHEY and CDR2 as SMNVEV (reference sequence). The V gene lost 10 bases and the J gene lost 1 base, with 20 bases spanning the gap. The CDR3 spans 16 residues. In nucleotides, the CDR3 is TGTGCCACCAGAAGAGTGGGTTTAGCGAGCAATCAGCCCCAGCATTTT. Amino acid sequence: CATRRVGLASNQPQHF.

This clone was counted once. The chain combines TRBV21-1 with TRBJ2-2; TRBD1 was called by the table and not checked on the DNA. TRBV21-1 corresponds to a pseudogene. The CDR3 length is 15 residues. In DNA form, the CDR3 reads TGTGCCAGCAGCAAAGGCGCAGGGGGCACCGGGGAGCTGTTTTTT. It encodes CASSKGAGGTGELFF.

The sample holds one count of this clone. The CDR3 region is CASSYTQGRGNTEAFF. CDR3 DNA sequence: TGTGCCAGCAGTTACACACAGGGAAGAGGGAACACTGAAGCTTTCTTT. The rearrangement links TRBV6-2 or TRBV6-3 to TRBJ1-1; D may be TRBD1 (6 bases). CDR1 is MNHEY and CDR2 is SVGEGT in the germline V gene. Deletions cut 2 bases from V and 1 base from J, with 14 bases between. This CDR3 has 16 residues.

The chain recombines TRBV12-3 or TRBV12-4 with TRBJ1-2; tentatively, D is TRBD1 (5 bases). This CDR3 has 13 residues. Trimming took off 5 bases at V and 7 bases at J, with 14 bases between the two ends. In DNA, the CDR3 is TGTGCCAGCAGTCCTGACAGTCCCTCTGGCTACACCTTC. This encodes CASSPDSPSGYTF.

This chain connects TRBV19 to TRBJ1-4; 7 bases agree with TRBD1. The CDR3 runs 15 residues. The germline V gene has CDR1 LNHDA and CDR2 SQIVND (reference sequence). After removal of 1 base from V and 6 bases from J, the junction contained 5 bases not matched to a gene. The CDR3 loop reads CASSIGGGTDEKLFF. The CDR3 DNA is TGTGCCAGTAGTATAGGAGGGGGGACAGATGAAAAACTGTTTTTT. Full variable domain (rest looked up from reference TRBV19 and TRBJ1-4): DGGITQSPKYLFRKEGQNVTLSCEQNLNHDAMYWYRQDPGQGLRLIYYSQIVNDFQKGDIAEGYSVSREKKESFPLTVTSAQKNPTAFYLCASSIGGGTDEKLFFGSGTQLSVL.

CDR3 nucleotides: TGTGCCAGTAGTAAGAGTCGGTCCTACAATGAGCAGTTCTTC. This gives the protein CASSKSRSYNEQFF. This chain connects TRBV19 to TRBJ2-1; D not certain. Germline-derived CDR1 and CDR2 are LNHDA and SQIVND (reference sequence). The CDR3 consists of 14 residues. V dropped 4 bases and J dropped 1 base, with 8 bases sitting between them. Drawing the rest from reference TRBV19 and TRBJ2-1, the complete variable domain is DGGITQSPKYLFRKEGQNVTLSCEQNLNHDAMYWYRQDPGQGLRLIYYSQIVNDFQKGDIAEGYSVSREKKESFPLTVTSAQKNPTAFYLCASSKSRSYNEQFFGPGTRLTVL.

The chain recombines TRBV18 with TRBJ1-1; 8 nucleotides align to TRBD1. Germline V gene sequence: CDR1 KGHSH, CDR2 LQKENI. The CDR3 consists of 14 residues. J gave up 1 base and V 4 bases, and 2 bases lay outside the gene matches. The CDR3 is CASSLGQENTEAFF. The CDR3 coding sequence is TGTGCCAGCTCACTGGGACAGGAGAACACTGAAGCTTTCTTT.

V is TRBV6-5 and J is TRBJ1-3; D gene uncertain. There are 14 residues in the CDR3. Germline V CDR1 and CDR2: MNHEY, SVGAGI. The ends were cut back, 5 bases at V and 2 bases at J, with 10 bases in the middle. CDR3 sequence reads: CASSPRGAGNTIYF. The CDR3 DNA reads TGTGCCAGCAGTCCCCGGGGTGCTGGAAACACCATATATTTT.

The J gene is TRBJ2-7, the V gene TRBV3-1 (or the pseudogene TRBV3-2); D not resolved. This CDR3 contains 14 residues. The V end lost 1 base, the J end lost 6 bases, and 13 bases lay between the germline ends. In germline, CDR1 is LGHDT, CDR2 YNNKEL (reference sequence). CDR3 protein: CASSQGTGWAEQYF. CDR3 nucleotides: TGTGCCAGCAGCCAAGGTACCGGATGGGCCGAGCAGTACTTC.

V usage is TRBV7-6 and J usage is TRBJ2-5; possible D gene TRBD1, 6 bases. Germline lookup yields CDR1 SGHVS and CDR2 FNYEAQ. The V end was cut by 4 bases, the J end by 2 bases, with 17 bases between. The CDR3 is 16 amino acids. The CDR3: CASSSLTGPQQETQYF. CDR3 in DNA: TGTGCCAGCAGCTCGCTGACAGGACCGCAACAAGAGACCCAGTACTTC.